The source of this TCR beta chain is a study of T cells in Graves' hyperthyroidism and ophthalmopathy. Comment on this clonotype: Its antigen is not known.

Using RNA transcripts as the source, TCR beta CDR3 regions were amplified. A set of HTBI primers served as the primers for a first-round RT-PCR of the TCR CDR3. In TCRdb, the multiplex PCR reads were re-called with MiXCR into one record per CDR3 protein. The repertoire holds around 760,000 distinct CDR3 sequences, with around 40% as singletons. Overall study results and limits: With a median lead of about 6.9 months before onset, the model predicted ophthalmopathy.

The CDR3 is 13 amino acids. CDR1 is ENHRY, CDR2 SYGVKD, per germline. The V end was cut by 10 bases, the J end by 0 bases, with 9 bases between. What was sequenced was blood. The chain links TRBV10-3 to TRBJ2-2, with D unresolved. This sequence originates from a woman aged 40 to 50 with Graves' hyperthyroidism. CDR3 in amino acids: CASQRTNTGELFF. The CDR3 coding sequence is TGTGCCAGCCAGAGAACGAACACCGGGGAGCTGTTTTTT.